One and the same sample provided the 21 T cell receptor beta chains below, sequenced in a study of blood T cell repertoires in COVID-19. Here immunoSEQ multiplex PCR was the method, and the copy in TCRdb shows in-frame clones only, minus some. The table shows 60,000 or so clones, with 75% to 80% occurring only once. Sample: peripheral blood. The receptors were sampled from a human donor in a cohort sampled during active COVID-19.

The chain uses TRBV3-1 (or the pseudogene TRBV3-2) and TRBJ2-3; D gene unclear. Deletions cut 8 bases from V and 5 bases from J, with 8 bases between. Germline-derived CDR1 and CDR2 are LGHDT and YNNKEL (reference sequence). This CDR3 contains 11 residues. The CDR3 spells CASSVLDTQYF. The CDR3 nucleotides are TGTGCCAGCTCCGTTTTAGATACGCAGTATTTT.

CDR3 protein: CASRFGRDRGNTGELFF. The CDR3 bases are TGTGCCAGCAGGTTCGGGAGGGACAGGGGGAACACCGGGGAGCTGTTTTTT. This chain joins TRBV3-1 (or the pseudogene TRBV3-2) and TRBJ2-2; 10 bases match TRBD1. This CDR3 has 17 residues. Germline V gene sequence: CDR1 LGHDT, CDR2 YNNKEL (reference sequence). V was clipped by 6 bases and J by 1 base; unmatched bases: 8.

V gene TRBV27 combines with J gene TRBJ2-7; D is perhaps TRBD2 (6 bases). The CDR3 has 17 amino acids. Germline V gene data show CDR1 as MNHEY and CDR2 as SMNVEV (reference sequence). The V gene lost 5 bases and the J gene lost 0 bases, with 20 bases spanning the gap. The CDR3 reads CASSALRAAGLSYEQYF. DNA of the CDR3: TGTGCCAGCAGTGCCCTCCGTGCCGCGGGGCTCTCCTACGAGCAGTACTTC.

The chain joins TRBV5-1 to TRBJ2-1, with D maybe TRBD2 (5 bases). Deletions cut 1 base from V and 6 bases from J, with 14 bases between. This CDR3 comprises 15 residues. CDR1 is SGHRS and CDR2 is YFSETQ in the germline V gene. As DNA, the CDR3 is TGCGCCAGCAGCTTGCGGGTCTTTGAGGGCAATGAGCAGTTCTTC. Translated, it gives CASSLRVFEGNEQFF.

This clone was seen only a few times. The chain carries TRBV6-5 and TRBJ2-3; D perhaps matches TRBD2 (6 bases). V lost 5 bases and J lost 9, with 12 bases in between. Germline CDR1 reads MNHEY; CDR2 reads SVGAGI. The length of the CDR3 is 12 residues. Here the CDR3 DNA reads TGTGCCAGCAGTCCTGGAGGGGAAACGCAGTATTTT. It yields the protein CASSPGGETQYF.

As to this clone: This same CDR3 is encoded by further DNA sequences in the sample. This chain uses TRBV5-1 with TRBJ1-2; the D is unclear. CDR1 and CDR2 (germline): SGHRS, YFSETQ. V lost 0 bases and J lost 0, with 6 bases in between. This CDR3 contains 14 residues. The CDR3 DNA sequence: TGCGCCAGCAGCTTGGAGAGCCCTAACTATGGCTACACCTTC. This translates into CASSLESPNYGYTF.

The CDR3 bases are TGTGCCAGCAGTAGGACAGGGGGAAACTATGGCTACACCTTC. Its protein is CASSRTGGNYGYTF. The chain is built from TRBV28 and TRBJ1-2, with TRBD1 matching 10 bases. The V gene's germline CDR1 is MDHEN and CDR2 SYDVKM. This CDR3 has 14 amino acids. V was pared by 5 bases and J by 2 bases, with 2 bases of the junction left unmatched.

The gene calls are TRBV27 and TRBJ2-7; D perhaps matches TRBD2 (5 bases). The germline gives CDR1 MNHEY, CDR2 SMNVEV (reference sequence). The CDR3 is 14 residues long. V was cut by 3 bases and J by 3 bases, with 12 bases left in between. The CDR3 DNA reads as TGTGCCAGCAGTTTTGGGAGCATCGGCTACGAGCAGTACTTC. Its translation: CASSFGSIGYEQYF.

The chain recombines TRBV2 with TRBJ2-6; D is unresolved. Germline CDR1 and CDR2: SNHLY and FYNNEI. The CDR3 covers 13 residues. Trimming left V 6 bases short and J 0 bases short, with 3 bases between. In DNA form, the CDR3 reads TGTGCCAGCAGCTTCTCTGGGGCCAACGTCCTGACTTTC. Translation: CASSFSGANVLTF.

This chain joins TRBV5-1 and TRBJ1-2, with D possibly TRBD1 on 5 matching bases. Between the trimmed V and J ends, which lost 0 bases and 3 bases, there was a span of 6 bases. The CDR3 is 13 residues long. Germline CDR1 is SGHRS and CDR2 is YFSETQ. Here the CDR3 reads CASSLETDYGYTF. The CDR3 bases are TGCGCCAGCAGCTTGGAGACAGACTATGGCTACACCTTC. The whole variable domain, filled in from reference TRBV5-1 and TRBJ1-2, reads KAGVTQTPRYLIKTRGQQVTLSCSPISGHRSVSWYQQTPGQGLQFLFEYFSETQRNKGNFPGRFSGRQFSNSRSEMNVSTLELGDSALYLCASSLETDYGYTFGSGTRLTVV.

This chain links TRBV11-2 with TRBJ2-3; 7 bases fit TRBD1. CDR3 length equals 16 residues. With V trimmed by 4 bases and J by 6 bases, 13 bases remained unmatched. The V gene's germline CDR1 is SGHAT and CDR2 FQNNGV. CDR3: CASSSLRDRAVDTQYF. The DNA for the CDR3 is TGTGCCAGCAGCTCCTTGCGTGACAGGGCCGTGGATACGCAGTATTTT.

The chain recombines TRBV5-1 with TRBJ2-3, with D tentatively TRBD2 (6 bases). V gave up 2 bases and J gave up 2 bases, with 12 bases separating them. This CDR3 comprises 15 residues. CDR1 is SGHRS and CDR2 is YFSETQ in the germline V gene. This CDR3 is CASSLGGINTDTQYF. The CDR3 nucleotides read TGCGCCAGCAGCTTAGGAGGGATTAACACAGATACGCAGTATTTT.

J is TRBJ2-3 and V is TRBV11-3; 11 nucleotides match TRBD2. The ends lost 5 bases at V and 2 bases at J; junction bases unmatched: 6. The CDR3 spans 16 residues. Germline assignment: CDR1 SGHNT and CDR2 YENEEA. CDR3 protein: CASSAGTSGYTDTQYF. CDR3 DNA: TGTGCCAGCAGCGCTGGGACTAGCGGATACACAGATACGCAGTATTTT.

The chain links TRBV6-5 to TRBJ1-1; maybe TRBD1 (6 bases). Germline V gene sequence: CDR1 MNHEY, CDR2 SVGAGI. This CDR3 comprises 13 residues. V was cut by 11 bases and J by 1 base, with 14 bases left in between. Here the CDR3 reads CAARGGQNTEAFF. The CDR3 DNA follows: TGTGCCGCCCGGGGGGGACAGAACACTGAAGCTTTCTTT.

The chain links TRBV6-1 to TRBJ1-4, with TRBD1 identical over 10 bases. The germline gives CDR1 MNHNS, CDR2 SASEGT. The CDR3 has 16 residues. Losses at the gene ends were 4 bases for V and 6 bases for J; bases not matched to a gene: 8. The CDR3 DNA sequence: TGTGCCAGCAGTGGGGCCTCCGGGACAGGGGATGAAAAACTGTTTTTT. This encodes CASSGASGTGDEKLFF.

The chain uses TRBV18 and TRBJ1-2, with D perhaps matching TRBD1 (5 bases). With 3 bases removed from V and 1 base from J, the gap between germline ends came to 9 bases. Germline loops: CDR1 KGHSH, CDR2 LQKENI. The CDR3 length is 14 residues. CDR3 bases: TGTGCCAGCTCACCGCGGGACGGTAACTATGGCTACACCTTC. It is translated as CASSPRDGNYGYTF.

This clone has only one observation. At one end the junction does not follow the germline gene, possibly because of a read error. The rearrangement links TRBV7-7 to TRBJ2-1; 9 bases fit TRBD2. The CDR3 loop spans 18 amino acids. The germline gives CDR1 SSHAT, CDR2 FNYEAQ (reference sequence). CDR3 coding DNA: TGTGCTAGCAGCTTAGACCCCTGGCGCGGGGGGGCCTCCAATGAGCAGTTCTTC. Its protein is CASSLDPWRGGASNEQFF.

This clone was counted a few times. V and J are TRBV27 and TRBJ1-6, with 7 bases identical to TRBD1. This CDR3 contains 14 residues. From germline, CDR1 is MNHEY and CDR2 SMNVEV (reference sequence). V was pared by 7 bases and J by 9 bases, with 9 bases of the junction left unmatched. The CDR3 nucleotides read TGTGCCAGCACCCGACAGGGTATGGGTTCACCCCTCCACTTT. Protein sequence: CASTRQGMGSPLHF.

The chain has TRBV10-3 and TRBJ2-2; 8 bases are shared with TRBD2. The germline V gene encodes CDR1 ENHRY and CDR2 SYGVKD. The CDR3 totals 16 residues. V lost 6 bases to trimming and J lost 4 bases; unmatched junction nucleotides: 10. The chain's CDR3 is CAIRLGDSGATGELFF. The CDR3 DNA reads TGTGCCATCAGGTTGGGAGATAGCGGGGCCACCGGGGAGCTGTTTTTT.

This clone was counted at least ten times. J is TRBJ1-5 and V is TRBV30; no clear D gene. Trimming left V 0 bases short and J 11 bases short, with 14 bases between. This CDR3 comprises 13 residues. Looked up from germline, CDR1 is GTSNPN and CDR2 is SVGIG (reference sequence). CDR3: CAWSVLDGGSQHF. The CDR3 DNA reads as TGTGCCTGGAGTGTACTAGACGGAGGGTCCCAGCATTTT.

The chain links TRBV21-1 to TRBJ1-3; the table names TRBD1, a call not compared with the DNA. TRBV21-1 is assigned pseudogene status. The CDR3 is 14 residues long. CDR3 nucleotide sequence: TGTGCCAGATTCCTCAGGGGGCATGGAAACACCATATATTTT. Translated, it gives CARFLRGHGNTIYF.